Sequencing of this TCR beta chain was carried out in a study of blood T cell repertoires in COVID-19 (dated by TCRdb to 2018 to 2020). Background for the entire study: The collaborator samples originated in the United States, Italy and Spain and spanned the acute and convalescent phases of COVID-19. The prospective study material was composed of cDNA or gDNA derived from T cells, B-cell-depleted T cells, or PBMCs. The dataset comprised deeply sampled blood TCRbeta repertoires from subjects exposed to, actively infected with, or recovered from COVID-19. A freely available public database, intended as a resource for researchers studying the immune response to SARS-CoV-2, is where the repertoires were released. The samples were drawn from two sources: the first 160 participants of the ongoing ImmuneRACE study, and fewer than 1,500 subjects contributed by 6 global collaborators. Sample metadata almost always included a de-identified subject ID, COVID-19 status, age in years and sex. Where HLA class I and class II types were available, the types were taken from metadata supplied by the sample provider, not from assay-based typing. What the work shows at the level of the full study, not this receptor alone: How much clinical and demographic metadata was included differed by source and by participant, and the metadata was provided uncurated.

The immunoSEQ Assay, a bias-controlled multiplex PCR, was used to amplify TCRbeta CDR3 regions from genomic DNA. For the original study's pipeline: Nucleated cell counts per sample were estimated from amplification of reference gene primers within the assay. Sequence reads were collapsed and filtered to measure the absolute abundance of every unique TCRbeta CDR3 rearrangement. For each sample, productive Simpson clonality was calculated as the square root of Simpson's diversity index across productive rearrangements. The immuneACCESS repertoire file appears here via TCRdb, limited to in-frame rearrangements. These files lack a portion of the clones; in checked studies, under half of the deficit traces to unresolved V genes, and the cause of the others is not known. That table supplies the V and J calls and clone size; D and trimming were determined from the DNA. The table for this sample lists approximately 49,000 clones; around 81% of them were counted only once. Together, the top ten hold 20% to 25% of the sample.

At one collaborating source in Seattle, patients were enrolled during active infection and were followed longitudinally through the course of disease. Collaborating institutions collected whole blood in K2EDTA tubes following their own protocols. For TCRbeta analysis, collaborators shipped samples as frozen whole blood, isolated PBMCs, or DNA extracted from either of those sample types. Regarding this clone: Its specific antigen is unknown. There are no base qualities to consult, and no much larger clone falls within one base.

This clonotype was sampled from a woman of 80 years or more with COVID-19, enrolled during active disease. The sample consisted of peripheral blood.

The CDR3 protein: CASSQEREGTGGAGANVLTF. The DNA sequence is as follows: TGCGCCAGCAGCCAAGAAAGGGAGGGGACAGGGGGCGCTGGGGCCAACGTCCTGACTTTC. The sequence links TRBV4-1 to TRBJ2-6, with 12 central nucleotides matching TRBD1. The V end gives up 0 bases and the J end 2 bases, leaving 8 bases in the junction not matched to a gene. From the cysteine up to the phenylalanine, the CDR3 has a length of 20 residues. Solely the CDR3 DNA is kept, with 60 bases framed from the first base. The germline V gene yields MGHRA for CDR1 and YSYEKL for CDR2.